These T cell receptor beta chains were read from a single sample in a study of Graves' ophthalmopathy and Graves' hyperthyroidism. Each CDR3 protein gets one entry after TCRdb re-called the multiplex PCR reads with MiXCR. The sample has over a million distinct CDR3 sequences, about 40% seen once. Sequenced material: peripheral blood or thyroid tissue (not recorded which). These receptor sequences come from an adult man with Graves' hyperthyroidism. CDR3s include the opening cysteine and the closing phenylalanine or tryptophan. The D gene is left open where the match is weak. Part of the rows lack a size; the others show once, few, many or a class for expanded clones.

CDR3 protein: CASSTGTVQPQHF
CDR3 DNA: TGTGCCAGCAGCACCGGGACAGTGCAGCCCCAGCATTTT
clone size: many
D gene: TRBD1
V gene: TRBV6-2/TRBV6-3
J gene: TRBJ1-5

CDR3 protein: CASSGGLAGVETQYF
CDR3 DNA: TGCGCCAGCAGCGGGGGACTAGCGGGAGTGGAGACCCAGTACTTC
clone size: many
D gene: TRBD2
V gene: TRBV5-1
J gene: TRBJ2-5

CDR3 protein: CSARGDRGEKLFF
CDR3 DNA: TGCAGTGCGAGAGGGGACAGGGGTGAAAAACTGTTTTTT
clone size: -
D gene: TRBD1
V gene: TRBV20-1
J gene: TRBJ1-4

CDR3 protein: CASSRDRGANTEAFF
CDR3 DNA: TGTGCCAGTAGTAGGGACAGGGGGGCGAACACTGAAGCTTTCTTT
clone size: many
D gene: TRBD1
V gene: TRBV19
J gene: TRBJ1-1

CDR3 protein: CASSPRAGGLEKLFF
CDR3 DNA: TGCGCCAGCAGTCCACGGGCAGGGGGCCTTGAAAAACTGTTTTTT
clone size: many
D gene: TRBD1
V gene: TRBV4-3
J gene: TRBJ1-4

CDR3 protein: CASSDTSQGLSGANVLTF
CDR3 DNA: TGTGCCAGCAGTGATACATCTCAGGGTCTCTCTGGGGCCAACGTCCTGACTTTC
clone size: -
D gene: -
V gene: TRBV25-1
J gene: TRBJ2-6

CDR3 protein: CASSGPSQGLPQETQYF
CDR3 DNA: TGTGCCAGCAGTGGGCCCTCACAGGGACTGCCCCAAGAGACCCAGTACTTC
clone size: -
D gene: -
V gene: TRBV12-3/TRBV12-4
J gene: TRBJ2-5

CDR3 protein: CAISASGGRNEQFF
CDR3 DNA: TGTGCCATCAGCGCTAGCGGCGGGAGGAATGAGCAGTTCTTC
clone size: -
D gene: TRBD2
V gene: TRBV10-3
J gene: TRBJ2-1

CDR3 protein: CSVADTGEETQYF
CDR3 DNA: TGCAGCGTTGCGGACACAGGAGAAGAGACCCAGTACTTC
clone size: many
D gene: -
V gene: TRBV29-1
J gene: TRBJ2-5

CDR3 protein: CASSAGGYVLFEQYF
CDR3 DNA: TGTGCCAGCAGCGCTGGGGGCTACGTTCTTTTCGAGCAGTACTTC
clone size: -
D gene: -
V gene: TRBV7-8
J gene: TRBJ2-7

CDR3 protein: CASSISGQGSNQQYF
CDR3 DNA: TGTGCCAGCAGCATATCCGGACAGGGCAGCAATCAGCAGTACTTC
clone size: -
D gene: TRBD1
V gene: TRBV7-9
J gene: TRBJ2-7

CDR3 protein: CASGLAGVNEQYF
CDR3 DNA: TGTGCCAGCGGACTAGCGGGAGTTAACGAGCAGTACTTC
clone size: -
D gene: TRBD2
V gene: TRBV28
J gene: TRBJ2-7

CDR3 protein: CATSRARDPRSYEQYF
CDR3 DNA: TGTGCCACCAGCAGAGCCCGGGACCCTCGCTCCTACGAGCAGTACTTC
clone size: -
D gene: -
V gene: TRBV15
J gene: TRBJ2-7

CDR3 protein: CASSRLRTGEETQYF
CDR3 DNA: TGCGCCAGCAGCCGACTCCGGACAGGAGAAGAGACCCAGTACTTC
clone size: many
D gene: TRBD1
V gene: TRBV5-1
J gene: TRBJ2-5

CDR3 protein: CASSFGGRSSYEQYF
CDR3 DNA: TGTGCCAGCAGCTTCGGGGGCCGGAGCTCCTACGAGCAGTACTTC
clone size: -
D gene: -
V gene: TRBV5-5
J gene: TRBJ2-7

CDR3 protein: CASSASSGDQPQHF
CDR3 DNA: TGTGCCAGCAGTGCTAGCTCGGGGGATCAGCCCCAGCATTTT
clone size: -
D gene: -
V gene: TRBV7-2
J gene: TRBJ1-5

CDR3 protein: CAIRSGGEVTEAFF
CDR3 DNA: TGTGCCATCAGGTCGGGAGGGGAAGTCACTGAAGCTTTCTTT
clone size: -
D gene: -
V gene: TRBV10-3
J gene: TRBJ1-1

CDR3 protein: CASSLVSGMLTYEQYF
CDR3 DNA: TGTGCCAGCAGTTTGGTGAGCGGGATGCTCACCTACGAGCAGTACTTC
clone size: -
D gene: TRBD2
V gene: TRBV28
J gene: TRBJ2-7

CDR3 protein: CSYRRAGTEAFF
CDR3 DNA: TGCAGCTACCGCAGGGCGGGCACTGAAGCTTTCTTT
clone size: -
D gene: -
V gene: TRBV29-1
J gene: TRBJ1-1

CDR3 protein: CASALAGRTEAFF
CDR3 DNA: TGTGCCAGCGCGTTGGCAGGGCGGACTGAAGCTTTCTTT
clone size: many
D gene: -
V gene: TRBV11-2
J gene: TRBJ1-1

CDR3 protein: CSARGDLRGLGYTF
CDR3 DNA: TGCAGTGCTAGAGGAGATTTGAGAGGGTTAGGCTACACCTTC
clone size: -
D gene: -
V gene: TRBV20-1
J gene: TRBJ1-2

CDR3 protein: CASSPLGGSSNQPQHF
CDR3 DNA: TGTGCCAGCAGTCCCCTAGGGGGGAGTAGCAATCAGCCCCAGCATTTT
clone size: -
D gene: -
V gene: TRBV2
J gene: TRBJ1-5

CDR3 protein: CASSLILAGDEQYF
CDR3 DNA: TGTGCCAGCAGCTTGATACTAGCGGGGGACGAGCAGTACTTC
clone size: few
D gene: TRBD2
V gene: TRBV5-6
J gene: TRBJ2-7

CDR3 protein: CANRAGVQDTQYF
CDR3 DNA: TGTGCCAACCGAGCGGGAGTGCAAGATACGCAGTATTTT
clone size: -
D gene: TRBD2
V gene: TRBV10-3
J gene: TRBJ2-3

CDR3 protein: CSVLQGAGGNTIYF
CDR3 DNA: TGCAGCGTTCTACAGGGGGCAGGGGGAAACACCATATATTTT
clone size: many
D gene: TRBD1
V gene: TRBV29-1
J gene: TRBJ1-3

CDR3 protein: CSVLATATNEKLFF
CDR3 DNA: TGCAGCGTTCTCGCGACAGCAACTAATGAAAAGCTGTTTTTT
clone size: -
D gene: -
V gene: TRBV29-1
J gene: TRBJ1-4

CDR3 protein: CSAEGSMNTEAFF
CDR3 DNA: TGCAGCGCCGAGGGGTCCATGAACACTGAAGCTTTCTTT
clone size: -
D gene: -
V gene: TRBV29-1
J gene: TRBJ1-1

CDR3 protein: CASSAGLAGARAGELFF
CDR3 DNA: TGCGCCAGCAGCGCTGGACTAGCGGGAGCTCGGGCCGGGGAGCTGTTTTTT
clone size: -
D gene: TRBD2
V gene: TRBV5-1
J gene: TRBJ2-2

CDR3 protein: CASSTYTGNTIYF
CDR3 DNA: TGTGCCAGCAGCACATACACAGGAAACACCATATATTTT
clone size: -
D gene: -
V gene: TRBV4-2
J gene: TRBJ1-3

CDR3 protein: CASRGDSHSGANVLTF
CDR3 DNA: TGTGCCAGCAGGGGGGACAGTCACTCTGGGGCCAACGTCCTGACTTTC
clone size: -
D gene: TRBD1
V gene: TRBV14
J gene: TRBJ2-6

CDR3 protein: CSAPRQGTEAFF
CDR3 DNA: TGCAGTGCTCCGCGACAGGGCACTGAAGCTTTCTTT
clone size: many
D gene: TRBD1
V gene: TRBV20-1
J gene: TRBJ1-1

CDR3 protein: CASSLRTGASIIGGYTF
CDR3 DNA: TGTGCCAGTAGTCTCCGGACAGGGGCGTCCATCATAGGGGGCTACACCTTC
clone size: -
D gene: TRBD1
V gene: TRBV19
J gene: TRBJ1-2

CDR3 protein: CASSFGGGLRLEAFF
CDR3 DNA: TGTGCCAGCAGCTTTGGGGGGGGGCTCCGGTTGGAAGCTTTCTTT
clone size: many
D gene: -
V gene: TRBV7-9
J gene: TRBJ1-1

CDR3 protein: CASSQDWREWGTQYF
CDR3 DNA: TGTGCCAGCAGCCAAGATTGGCGGGAATGGGGAACCCAGTACTTC
clone size: many
D gene: -
V gene: TRBV14
J gene: TRBJ2-5

CDR3 protein: CASTIGTHYEQYF
CDR3 DNA: TGTGCCAGCACCATCGGGACGCACTACGAGCAGTACTTC
clone size: -
D gene: -
V gene: TRBV28
J gene: TRBJ2-7

CDR3 protein: CASSYEGARTEAFF
CDR3 DNA: TGTGCCAGCAGTTACGAGGGGGCCAGAACTGAAGCTTTCTTT
clone size: few
D gene: TRBD1
V gene: TRBV6-1
J gene: TRBJ1-1

CDR3 protein: CASSLAALAVNTEAFF
CDR3 DNA: TGCGCCAGCAGCTTGGCTGCCCTCGCAGTGAACACTGAAGCTTTCTTT
clone size: many
D gene: -
V gene: TRBV5-1
J gene: TRBJ1-1

CDR3 protein: CASSLIARQETQYF
CDR3 DNA: TGTGCCAGTAGCCTCATAGCTCGCCAAGAGACCCAGTACTTC
clone size: many
D gene: -
V gene: TRBV19
J gene: TRBJ2-5

CDR3 protein: CASSYTARGTEAFF
CDR3 DNA: TGTGCCAGCAGTTACACGGCCCGAGGCACTGAAGCTTTCTTT
clone size: -
D gene: -
V gene: TRBV6-5
J gene: TRBJ1-1

CDR3 protein: CASSIDGAPGQPQHF
CDR3 DNA: TGTGCCAGTAGTATAGACGGGGCACCGGGACAGCCCCAGCATTTT
clone size: few
D gene: -
V gene: TRBV19
J gene: TRBJ1-5

CDR3 protein: CSARGARAAGELQHF
CDR3 DNA: TGCAGTGCTAGAGGTGCTCGGGCAGCCGGAGAGCTCCAGCATTTT
clone size: -
D gene: -
V gene: TRBV20-1
J gene: TRBJ1-5

CDR3 protein: CASSWGRVGNQPQHF
CDR3 DNA: TGTGCCAGTAGTTGGGGCAGGGTGGGCAATCAGCCCCAGCATTTT
clone size: many
D gene: -
V gene: TRBV19
J gene: TRBJ1-5

CDR3 protein: CASSGRGSQGYGYTF
CDR3 DNA: TGTGCCAGCAGCGGCCGGGGGAGCCAAGGCTATGGCTACACCTTC
clone size: -
D gene: -
V gene: TRBV2
J gene: TRBJ1-2

CDR3 protein: CASSVEVRFSLTEQYF
CDR3 DNA: TGTGCCAGCAGCGTAGAAGTGAGGTTTAGCCTAACCGAGCAGTACTTC
clone size: few
D gene: -
V gene: TRBV9
J gene: TRBJ2-7

CDR3 protein: CACSVLTGDLEQYF
CDR3 DNA: TGTGCCTGCAGCGTCCTTACAGGGGACTTAGAGCAGTACTTC
clone size: -
D gene: -
V gene: TRBV25-1
J gene: TRBJ2-7

CDR3 protein: CASRPGPSGANVLTF
CDR3 DNA: TGTGCCAGCAGGCCAGGGCCCTCTGGGGCCAACGTCCTGACTTTC
clone size: -
D gene: -
V gene: TRBV25-1
J gene: TRBJ2-6

CDR3 protein: CASSLFRGQKTQYF
CDR3 DNA: TGTGCCAGCAGCTTATTCAGGGGGCAAAAGACCCAGTACTTC
clone size: many
D gene: TRBD1
V gene: TRBV7-2
J gene: TRBJ2-5

CDR3 protein: CATSGGGAGSPLHF
CDR3 DNA: TGTGCCACCAGTGGAGGGGGGGCCGGCTCACCCCTCCACTTT
clone size: -
D gene: -
V gene: TRBV24-1
J gene: TRBJ1-6

CDR3 protein: CASSHRLEGVNGYTF
CDR3 DNA: TGTGCCAGCAGCCACCGCTTGGAGGGAGTGAATGGCTACACCTTC
clone size: -
D gene: -
V gene: TRBV25-1
J gene: TRBJ1-2

CDR3 protein: CATSREAGRSGNTIYF
CDR3 DNA: TGTGCCACCAGCAGAGAGGCAGGAAGATCTGGAAACACCATATATTTT
clone size: many
D gene: -
V gene: TRBV15
J gene: TRBJ1-3

CDR3 protein: CASSLVQATEAFF
CDR3 DNA: TGTGCCAGCAGCTTAGTACAGGCGACTGAAGCTTTCTTT
clone size: -
D gene: -
V gene: TRBV11-1
J gene: TRBJ1-1

CDR3 protein: CASRSEDTGELFF
CDR3 DNA: TGCGCCAGCAGGTCCGAGGACACCGGGGAGCTGTTTTTT
clone size: many
D gene: -
V gene: TRBV10-2
J gene: TRBJ2-2

CDR3 protein: CASSFTTGFYEQYF
CDR3 DNA: TGCGCCAGCAGCTTCACCACGGGATTCTACGAGCAGTACTTC
clone size: many
D gene: -
V gene: TRBV5-1
J gene: TRBJ2-7

CDR3 protein: CAWSLTGRNGYTF
CDR3 DNA: TGTGCCTGGAGTTTGACAGGGCGGAATGGCTACACCTTC
clone size: -
D gene: TRBD1
V gene: TRBV30
J gene: TRBJ1-2